This T cell receptor (beta chain) was recovered during a study of control samples from healthy donors and cancer patients. Germline assignment: CDR1 LNHDA and CDR2 SQIVND (reference sequence). Trimming took 4 bases from V and 4 from J, leaving 20 bases between them. The CDR3 is made up of 17 amino acids. Sequencing used immunoSEQ multiplex PCR; TCRdb keeps in-frame clones, though not all of them. The repertoire consists of about 110,000 clones, with 91% occurring once and the leading ten covering about 7.2%. What was sequenced was blood. J is TRBJ2-1 and V is TRBV19; tentative D call: TRBD2 (6 bases). The receptor's source is a woman between 18 and 29 years old in good health. The CDR3 DNA follows: TGTGCCAGTAGTAAGGACGGGAGCGAAACTCTTTACAATGAGCAGTTCTTC. Its protein product is CASSKDGSETLYNEQFF.